The 22 T cell receptor beta chains reported below all come from one sample, sequenced in a study of cytomegalovirus exposure and HLA in healthy donors. The primer mix had 60 Vbeta and 13 Jbeta primers. The table came from immunoSEQ multiplex PCR; TCRdb's copy has only in-frame clones and leaves some out. The table records some 150,000 clones, about four fifths of them present only once. The sample consisted of PBMCs. The receptors derive from a human donor in good health.

The rearrangement uses TRBV19 and TRBJ2-7; TRBD1 matches at 8 bases. Trimming cost V 5 bases and J 2 bases; bases outside gene matches: 8. The CDR3 contains 15 residues. CDR1 is LNHDA, CDR2 SQIVND, per germline (reference sequence). DNA for the CDR3: TGTGCCAGTAGTGTTCCGGGACAGGCTACCTACGAGCAGTACTTC. It is translated as CASSVPGQATYEQYF.

The rearrangement joins TRBV7-3 to TRBJ2-5; the match to TRBD2 covers 12 bases. The CDR3 contains 16 residues. Germline CDR1 SGHTA, CDR2 FQGTGA. With V trimmed by 5 bases and J by 2 bases, 6 bases remained unmatched. Here the CDR3 reads CASSTDGTSGQETQYF. The CDR3 DNA reads as TGTGCCAGCAGCACCGACGGGACTAGCGGGCAAGAGACCCAGTACTTC.

The V call is TRBV2, the J call TRBJ1-6; possibly TRBD1 for D (6 bases). V was pared by 2 bases and J by 10 bases, with 15 bases between. The CDR3 length is 15 residues. The germline gives CDR1 SNHLY, CDR2 FYNNEI. The CDR3 DNA is TGTGCCAGCAGTGAACGGGGGGCAGCCGGATCACCCCTCCACTTT. It translates to CASSERGAAGSPLHF.

The J gene is TRBJ1-2, the V gene TRBV15, with D possibly TRBD1 on 5 matching bases. V lost 2 bases and J 4 bases, leaving 11 bases between the germline ends. This CDR3 contains 14 residues. The germline gives CDR1 LNHNV, CDR2 YYDKDF (reference sequence). CDR3 coding DNA: TGTGCCACCAGCAGAACCAGACAGACCTATGGCTACACCTTC. Translating it yields CATSRTRQTYGYTF.

The chain recombines TRBV28 with TRBJ2-3; maybe TRBD2 (6 bases). Trimming stripped 5 bases from V and 9 bases from J, with 27 bases between. Germline values: CDR1 MDHEN, CDR2 SYDVKM. This CDR3 comprises 17 residues. CDR3 nucleotides: TGTGCCAGCAGTGGCCGGGACTTAGGTCCCCCCATTAGAACGCAGTATTTT. It is translated as CASSGRDLGPPIRTQYF.

CDR3 residues: CASSNINRGLFF. CDR3 sequence (DNA): TGTGCCAGCAGCAATATTAATCGGGGACTGTTTTTT. V and J are TRBV7-9 and TRBJ1-4; D gene uncertain. Trimming took off 5 bases at V and 13 bases at J, with 14 bases between the two ends. CDR3 size: 12 residues. The germline V gene encodes CDR1 SEHNR and CDR2 FQNEAQ (reference sequence). Full variable domain (remainder filled in from reference TRBV7-9 and TRBJ1-4): DTGVSQNPRHKITKRGQNVTFRCDPISEHNRLYWYRQTLGQGPEFLTYFQNEAQLEKSRLLSDRFSAERPKGSFSTLEIQRTEQGDSAMYLCASSNINRGLFFGSGTQLSVL.

The rearrangement links TRBV11-1 to TRBJ2-1, with 12 positions matching TRBD2. Trimming took 5 bases from V and 8 from J; bases not matched to a gene: 10. Germline CDR1 is SGHAT and CDR2 is FQDESV (reference sequence). The CDR3 extends over 16 amino acids. The CDR3, as DNA: TGTGCCAGCAGCCTAAGTACTAGCGGGAGGACCGATGAGCAGTTCTTC. Residues: CASSLSTSGRTDEQFF.

The chain has TRBV6-5 and TRBJ1-1; the match to TRBD1 covers 7 bases. Germline CDR1 is MNHEY and CDR2 is SVGAGI. The ends lost 5 bases at V and 4 bases at J; junction bases unmatched: 4. The CDR3 sequence is 13 residues long. The CDR3 spells CASSDRDPTEAFF. CDR3 DNA sequence: TGTGCCAGCAGTGACAGGGACCCCACTGAAGCTTTCTTT.

V and J are TRBV5-1 and TRBJ2-1; possibly TRBD2 for D (6 bases). This CDR3 is 16 amino acids long. Germline-derived CDR1 and CDR2 are SGHRS and YFSETQ. V was trimmed by 5 bases and J by 6 bases, leaving 21 bases between them. DNA for the CDR3: TGCGCCAGCAGTAGGTATTTGGGGGGTTCGGGCAATGAGCAGTTCTTC. As protein: CASSRYLGGSGNEQFF.

This clone was seen more than once but under ten times. The genes are TRBV13 and TRBJ1-6; tentatively, D is TRBD1 (6 bases). CDR3 size: 15 residues. CDR1 and CDR2 from the germline V gene are PRHDT and FYEKMQ (reference sequence). The V and J ends lost 4 bases and 4 bases respectively, with 11 bases between them. The CDR3 reads CASSSQRGYNSPLHF. Written as DNA, the CDR3 is TGTGCCAGCAGCTCCCAAAGGGGGTATAATTCACCCCTCCACTTT.

The chain uses TRBV7-9 and TRBJ1-1; TRBD1 might be the D (5 bases). CDR1 is SEHNR and CDR2 is FQNEAQ in the germline V gene (reference sequence). CDR3 length: 12 residues. V shed 5 bases and J shed 4 bases, with 8 bases lying between them. The CDR3 loop is CASSRQGTEAFF. CDR3 DNA: TGTGCCAGCAGCCGGCAGGGCACTGAAGCTTTCTTT.

The rearrangement links TRBV7-3 to TRBJ2-1; TRBD1 matches at 7 bases. V was pared by 0 bases and J by 5 bases, with 1 base of the junction left unmatched. The CDR3 has 14 residues. The germline CDR1 and CDR2 sequences are SGHTA and FQGTGA. CDR3 sequence (DNA): TGTGCCAGCAGCTTAACGGACAGGCACAATGAGCAGTTCTTC. It specifies CASSLTDRHNEQFF.

In its sample, this clone was seen a few times. This rearrangement joins TRBV5-6 to TRBJ1-5; 10 bases agree with TRBD1. CDR3 length equals 16 residues. Germline V gene sequence: CDR1 SGHDT, CDR2 YYEEEE. V trimming: 4 bases; J trimming: 3 bases; junction bases outside the gene matches: 7. CDR3 region: CASSTDRGNVNQPQHF. The CDR3, as DNA: TGTGCCAGCAGCACGGACAGGGGGAACGTCAATCAGCCCCAGCATTTT.

The chain carries TRBV19 and TRBJ2-6; a weak D match, TRBD1 (5 bases). The germline V gene encodes CDR1 LNHDA and CDR2 SQIVND (reference sequence). Trimming cost V 4 bases and J 0 bases, with 7 bases left between them. This CDR3 comprises 15 residues. In nucleotides, the CDR3 is TGTGCCAGTAGTAAGCAGGGCTCTGGGGCCAACGTCCTGACTTTC. Protein product: CASSKQGSGANVLTF.

The rearrangement joins TRBV5-4 to TRBJ2-1; D remains unclear. The ends were cut back, 5 bases at V and 0 bases at J, with 9 bases in the middle. CDR3 length equals 14 residues. Germline V gene sequence: CDR1 SGHNT, CDR2 YYREEE (reference sequence). The CDR3 reads CASRDLSSYNEQFF. The CDR3, as DNA: TGTGCCAGCAGAGACTTGAGCTCCTACAATGAGCAGTTCTTC.

V gene TRBV28 combines with J gene TRBJ2-7, with 12 bases fitting TRBD2. The germline gives CDR1 MDHEN, CDR2 SYDVKM. Trimming removed 6 bases from V and 5 bases from J; junction bases left unmatched: 8. This CDR3 has 15 residues. CDR3 loop: CASSLTSGRINEQYF. CDR3 DNA: TGTGCCAGCAGCCTGACTAGCGGGAGAATCAACGAGCAGTACTTC.

The chain carries TRBV30 and TRBJ2-2; 9 bases line up with TRBD2. Unmatched junction bases numbered 7, after V lost 4 bases and J lost 7 bases. Germline V gives CDR1 GTSNPN, CDR2 SVGIG (reference sequence). The CDR3 consists of 14 residues. CDR3 region: CAWILAGVRGELFF. The CDR3, as DNA: TGTGCCTGGATTTTAGCGGGGGTGCGCGGGGAGCTGTTTTTT.

CDR3 in DNA: TGTGCCAGCAGCGACGCCCACCGGGATCCTAATGAAAAACTGTTTTTT. Protein sequence: CASSDAHRDPNEKLFF. This chain links TRBV5-4 with TRBJ1-4, with no clear D. Germline V gene data show CDR1 as SGHNT and CDR2 as YYREEE (reference sequence). The CDR3 spans 16 residues. The V and J ends lost 4 bases and 3 bases respectively, with 16 bases between them.

The chain uses TRBV28 and TRBJ1-2, with D perhaps TRBD1 (5 bases). This CDR3 region has 14 residues. The germline CDR1 and CDR2 sequences are MDHEN and SYDVKM. The ends were cut back, 7 bases at V and 3 bases at J, with 15 bases in the middle. DNA of the CDR3: TGTGCCAGCACCCCGGGGGGGTCTCACTATGGCTACACCTTC. Protein: CASTPGGSHYGYTF.

The chain links TRBV27 to TRBJ2-2; 8 bases agree with TRBD2. Germline V gene lookup returns CDR1 MNHEY and CDR2 SMNVEV (reference sequence). The CDR3 is made up of 18 amino acids. The V and J ends lost 5 bases and 2 bases, in that order; junction bases with no gene match: 13. The CDR3 protein is CASSPQAIAGTNTGELFF. The CDR3 DNA sequence: TGTGCCAGCAGTCCCCAGGCTATAGCGGGAACTAACACCGGGGAGCTGTTTTTT.

This clone came up a few times. This chain uses TRBV28 with TRBJ1-4, with D unresolved. The CDR3 runs to 12 residues. Germline assignment: CDR1 MDHEN and CDR2 SYDVKM. The CDR3 is CATQSFRGKLFF. The CDR3 DNA reads as TGTGCTACACAATCCTTCAGAGGAAAACTGTTTTTT.

The V gene is TRBV28, the J gene TRBJ1-3; no clear D. Germline V gives CDR1 MDHEN, CDR2 SYDVKM. Trimming removed 7 bases at V and 1 base at J, with 8 bases between. The CDR3 is made up of 13 amino acids. The CDR3 DNA is TGTGCCAGCACTGAGTGGTCTGGAAACACCATATATTTT. Protein sequence: CASTEWSGNTIYF.